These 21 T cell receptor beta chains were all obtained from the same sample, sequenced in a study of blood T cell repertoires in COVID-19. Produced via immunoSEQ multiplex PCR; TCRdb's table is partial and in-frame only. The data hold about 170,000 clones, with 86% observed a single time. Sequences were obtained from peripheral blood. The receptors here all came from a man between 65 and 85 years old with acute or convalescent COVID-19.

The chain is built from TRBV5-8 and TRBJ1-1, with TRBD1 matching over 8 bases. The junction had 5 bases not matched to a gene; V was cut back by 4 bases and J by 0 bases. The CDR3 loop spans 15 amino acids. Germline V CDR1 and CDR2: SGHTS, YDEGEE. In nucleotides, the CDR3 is TGTGCCAGCAGCGTCAGGGGGCGCGTGAACACTGAAGCTTTCTTT. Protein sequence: CASSVRGRVNTEAFF.

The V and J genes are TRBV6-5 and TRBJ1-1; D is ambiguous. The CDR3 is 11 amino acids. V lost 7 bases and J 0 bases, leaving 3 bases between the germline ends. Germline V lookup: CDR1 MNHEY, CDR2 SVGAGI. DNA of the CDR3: TGTGCCAGCACAATGAACACTGAAGCTTTCTTT. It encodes CASTMNTEAFF.

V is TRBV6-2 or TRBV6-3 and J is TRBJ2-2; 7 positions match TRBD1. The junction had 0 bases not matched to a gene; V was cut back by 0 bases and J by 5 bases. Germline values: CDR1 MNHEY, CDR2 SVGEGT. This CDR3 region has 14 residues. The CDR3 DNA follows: TGTGCCAGCAGTTACTCCAGGGGGACCGGGGAGCTGTTTTTT. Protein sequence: CASSYSRGTGELFF.

The CDR3 bases are TGTGCCAGCAGTTTAGAGGGGGACATCACAGATACGCAGTATTTT. Translated, it gives CASSLEGDITDTQYF. V is TRBV28 and J is TRBJ2-3, with D possibly matching TRBD1 (6 bases). Germline CDR1 and CDR2: MDHEN and SYDVKM. V shed 2 bases and J shed 2 bases, with 11 bases lying between them. The CDR3 covers 15 residues.

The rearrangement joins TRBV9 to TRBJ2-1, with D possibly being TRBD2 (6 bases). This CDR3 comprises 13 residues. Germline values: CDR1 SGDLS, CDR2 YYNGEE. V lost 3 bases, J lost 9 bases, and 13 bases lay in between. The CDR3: CASSARTEGEQFF. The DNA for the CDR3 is TGTGCCAGCAGCGCCCGGACGGAGGGTGAGCAGTTCTTC.

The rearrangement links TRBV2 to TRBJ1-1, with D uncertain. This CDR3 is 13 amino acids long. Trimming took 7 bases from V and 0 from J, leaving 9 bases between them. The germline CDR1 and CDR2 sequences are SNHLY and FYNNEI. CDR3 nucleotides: TGTGCCAGCACAGTCTTCATGAACACTGAAGCTTTCTTT. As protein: CASTVFMNTEAFF.

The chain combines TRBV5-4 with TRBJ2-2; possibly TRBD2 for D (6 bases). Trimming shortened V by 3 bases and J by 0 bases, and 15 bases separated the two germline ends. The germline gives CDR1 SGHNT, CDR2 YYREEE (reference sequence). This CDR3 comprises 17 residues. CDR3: CASSSLSGLANTGELFF. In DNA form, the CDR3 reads TGTGCCAGCAGCTCACTAAGCGGGCTAGCGAACACCGGGGAGCTGTTTTTT.

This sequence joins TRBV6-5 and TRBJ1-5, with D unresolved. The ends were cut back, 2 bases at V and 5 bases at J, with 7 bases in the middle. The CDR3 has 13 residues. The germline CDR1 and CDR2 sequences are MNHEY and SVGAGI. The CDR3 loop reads CASSYGQDQPQHF. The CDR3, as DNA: TGTGCCAGCAGTTACGGGCAGGATCAGCCCCAGCATTTT.

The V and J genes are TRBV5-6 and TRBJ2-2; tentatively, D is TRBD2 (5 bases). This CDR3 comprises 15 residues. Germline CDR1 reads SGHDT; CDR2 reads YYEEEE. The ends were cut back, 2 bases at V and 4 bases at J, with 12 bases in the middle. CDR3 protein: CASSFGLRSTGELFF. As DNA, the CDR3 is TGTGCCAGCAGCTTTGGACTGAGGAGCACCGGGGAGCTGTTTTTT.

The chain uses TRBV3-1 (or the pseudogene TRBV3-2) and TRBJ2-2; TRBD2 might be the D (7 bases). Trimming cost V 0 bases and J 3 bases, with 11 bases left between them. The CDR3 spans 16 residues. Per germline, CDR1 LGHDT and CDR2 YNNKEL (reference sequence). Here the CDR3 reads CASSQDGGGDTGELFF. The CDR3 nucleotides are TGTGCCAGCAGCCAAGATGGGGGGGGCGACACCGGGGAGCTGTTTTTT.

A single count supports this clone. The CDR3 reads CASRPISGTSVDEQFF. CDR3 nucleotides: TGTGCCAGCAGACCTATTTCCGGGACTAGCGTTGATGAGCAGTTCTTC. The chain combines TRBV7-8 with TRBJ2-1; 10 nucleotides match TRBD2. Looked up from germline, CDR1 is SGHVS and CDR2 is FQNEAQ. Trimming cost V 6 bases and J 8 bases; bases outside gene matches: 13. The CDR3 consists of 16 residues.

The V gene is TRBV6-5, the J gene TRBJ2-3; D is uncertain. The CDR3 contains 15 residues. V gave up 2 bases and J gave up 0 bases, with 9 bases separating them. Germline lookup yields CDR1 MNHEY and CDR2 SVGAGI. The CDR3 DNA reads TGTGCCAGCAGTTACGTGCGCCTCAGCACAGATACGCAGTATTTT. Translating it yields CASSYVRLSTDTQYF.

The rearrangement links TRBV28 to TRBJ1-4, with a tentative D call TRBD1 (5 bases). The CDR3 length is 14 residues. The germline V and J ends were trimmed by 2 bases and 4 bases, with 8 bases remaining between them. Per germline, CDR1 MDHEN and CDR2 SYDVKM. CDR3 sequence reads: CASSLPRDNEKLFF. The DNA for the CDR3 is TGTGCCAGCAGTTTACCCAGGGATAATGAAAAACTGTTTTTT. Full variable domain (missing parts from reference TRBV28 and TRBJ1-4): DVKVTQSSRYLVKRTGEKVFLECVQDMDHENMFWYRQDPGLGLRLIYFSYDVKMKEKGDIPEGYSVSREKKERFSLILESASTNQTSMYLCASSLPRDNEKLFFGSGTQLSVL.

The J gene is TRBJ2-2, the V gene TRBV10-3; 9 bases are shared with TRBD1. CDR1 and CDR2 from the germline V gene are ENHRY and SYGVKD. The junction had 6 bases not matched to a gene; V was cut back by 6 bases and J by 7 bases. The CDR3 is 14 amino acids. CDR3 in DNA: TGTGCCATCAGGAGGACAGGGGAGATCGGGGAGCTGTTTTTT. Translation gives CAIRRTGEIGELFF.

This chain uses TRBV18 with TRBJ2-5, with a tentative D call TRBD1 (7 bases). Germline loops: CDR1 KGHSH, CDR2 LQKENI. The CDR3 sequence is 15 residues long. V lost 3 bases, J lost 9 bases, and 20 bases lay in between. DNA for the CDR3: TGTGCCAGCTCACCTGGGATCAGGGGGGAGGAACCCCAGTACTTC. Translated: CASSPGIRGEEPQYF.

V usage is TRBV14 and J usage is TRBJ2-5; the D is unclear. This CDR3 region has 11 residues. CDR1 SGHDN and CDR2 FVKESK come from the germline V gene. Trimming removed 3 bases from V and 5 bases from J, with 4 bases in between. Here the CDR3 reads CASSHTETQYF. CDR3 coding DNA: TGTGCCAGCAGCCACACTGAGACCCAGTACTTC.

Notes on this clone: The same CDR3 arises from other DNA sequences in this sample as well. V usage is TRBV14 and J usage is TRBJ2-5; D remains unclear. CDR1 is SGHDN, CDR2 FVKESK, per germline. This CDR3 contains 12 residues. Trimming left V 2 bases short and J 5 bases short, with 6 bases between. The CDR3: CASSQNRETQYF. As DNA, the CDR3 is TGTGCCAGCAGCCAAAATCGGGAGACCCAGTACTTC.

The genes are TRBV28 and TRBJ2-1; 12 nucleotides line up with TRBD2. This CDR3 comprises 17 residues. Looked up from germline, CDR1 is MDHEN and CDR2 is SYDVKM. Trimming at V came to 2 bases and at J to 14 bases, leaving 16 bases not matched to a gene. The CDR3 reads CASSLLSPLAGGFPEFF. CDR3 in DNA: TGTGCCAGCAGTTTACTAAGTCCCCTAGCGGGAGGGTTCCCAGAGTTCTTC. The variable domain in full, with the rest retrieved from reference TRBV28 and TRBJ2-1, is DVKVTQSSRYLVKRTGEKVFLECVQDMDHENMFWYRQDPGLGLRLIYFSYDVKMKEKGDIPEGYSVSREKKERFSLILESASTNQTSMYLCASSLLSPLAGGFPEFFGPGTRLTVL.

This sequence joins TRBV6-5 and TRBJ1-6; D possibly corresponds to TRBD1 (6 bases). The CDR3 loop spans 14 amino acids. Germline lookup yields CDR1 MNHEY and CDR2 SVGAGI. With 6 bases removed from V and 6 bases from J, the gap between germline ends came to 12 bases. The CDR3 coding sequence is TGTGCCAGCAGGGGGCGAGGGGGTAATTCACCCCTCCACTTT. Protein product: CASRGRGGNSPLHF.

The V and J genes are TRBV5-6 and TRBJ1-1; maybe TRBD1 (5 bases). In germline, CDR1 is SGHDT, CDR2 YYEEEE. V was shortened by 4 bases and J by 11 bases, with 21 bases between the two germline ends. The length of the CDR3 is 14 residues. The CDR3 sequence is CASSLGTQVREAFF. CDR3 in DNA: TGTGCCAGCAGCCTCGGGACCCAGGTCCGGGAGGCTTTCTTT.

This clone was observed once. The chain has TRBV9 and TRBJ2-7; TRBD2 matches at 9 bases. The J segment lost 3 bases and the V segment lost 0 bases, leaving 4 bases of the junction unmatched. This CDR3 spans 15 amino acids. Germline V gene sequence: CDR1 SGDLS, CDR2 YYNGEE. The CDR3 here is CASSVAGSGSYEQYF. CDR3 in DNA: TGTGCCAGCAGCGTAGCAGGTAGCGGGAGCTACGAGCAGTACTTC.